The next 18 T cell receptor beta chains were all read from a single sample in a study of CD8 T cells in Susac syndrome. The RNA input was about 0.5 to 1 ug, and it was reverse transcribed with random hexamers. TCRdb re-called the immunoSEQ multiplex PCR reads with MiXCR, one entry per CDR3 protein. The profile shows a few hundred thousand distinct CDR3 sequences, over 90% of them singletons. Sequences were obtained from CD4+ T cells from PBMCs. The receptors were gathered from a human donor with multiple sclerosis.

The chain combines TRBV3-1 with TRBJ1-2; D is unresolved. CDR1 is LGHDT and CDR2 is YNNKEL in the germline V gene (reference sequence). There are 11 residues in the CDR3. The V gene lost 3 bases and the J gene lost 4 bases, with 3 bases spanning the gap. The CDR3 sequence: CASSQGYGYTF. The CDR3 DNA reads as TGTGCCAGCAGCCAGGGCTATGGCTACACCTTC.

Here the CDR3 reads CATSRDPWVGEQYV. In nucleotides, the CDR3 is TGTGCCACCAGCAGAGATCCCTGGGTTGGCGAGCAGTACGTC. The chain uses TRBV15 and TRBJ2-7; D unresolved. Germline CDR1 and CDR2: LNHNV and YYDKDF (reference sequence). The CDR3 is 14 amino acids. V was cut by 0 bases and J by 6 bases, with 12 bases left in between.

V is TRBV5-1 and J is TRBJ2-1; D perhaps matches TRBD1 (5 bases). Germline CDR1 and CDR2: SGHRS and YFSETQ. The CDR3 loop spans 15 amino acids. The V end was cut by 1 base, the J end by 3 bases, with 11 bases between. As DNA, the CDR3 is TGCGCCAGCAGCTTGCCACAGGTTATCTACAATGAGCAGTTCTTC. Translating gives CASSLPQVIYNEQFF. Complete variable domain (other parts from reference TRBV5-1 and TRBJ2-1): KAGVTQTPRYLIKTRGQQVTLSCSPISGHRSVSWYQQTPGQGLQFLFEYFSETQRNKGNFPGRFSGRQFSNSRSEMNVSTLELGDSALYLCASSLPQVIYNEQFFGPGTRLTVL.

The genes are TRBV29-1 and TRBJ2-5; D is unclear. V lost 4 bases and J 4 bases, leaving 7 bases between the germline ends. In germline, CDR1 is SQVTM, CDR2 ANQGSEA. The CDR3 sequence is 11 residues long. This CDR3 reads CSVALRETQYF. The CDR3 nucleotides are TGCAGCGTTGCCTTGAGAGAGACCCAGTACTTC.

This chain joins TRBV5-4 and TRBJ2-1; possibly TRBD2 for D (6 bases). The length of the CDR3 is 16 residues. V was shortened by 4 bases and J by 4 bases, with 18 bases between the two germline ends. Germline V gene data show CDR1 as SGHNT and CDR2 as YYREEE (reference sequence). For the CDR3, the DNA is TGTGCCAGCAGCCCGGAGGCGTCTAGCGAATACAATGAGCAGTTCTTC. This encodes CASSPEASSEYNEQFF.

The chain uses TRBV29-1 and TRBJ1-2; no definite D call. From germline, CDR1 is SQVTM and CDR2 ANQGSEA. The CDR3 has 13 amino acids. V shed 1 base and J shed 1 base, with 7 bases lying between them. The CDR3 DNA follows: TGCAGCGTTGAAGGAGGAGTTAACTATGGCTACACCTTC. It is translated as CSVEGGVNYGYTF. Combining the CDR3 with reference TRBV29-1 and TRBJ1-2 gives the whole variable domain SAVISQKPSRDICQRGTSLTIQCQVDSQVTMMFWYRQQPGQSLTLIATANQGSEATYESGFVIDKFPISRPNLTFSTLTVSNMSPEDSSIYLCSVEGGVNYGYTFGSGTRLTVV.

This clonotype turned up a few times. The chain links TRBV30 to TRBJ2-3; D unresolved. Trimming cost V 3 bases and J 1 base, with 8 bases left between them. In germline, CDR1 is GTSNPN, CDR2 SVGIG (reference sequence). CDR3 size: 13 residues. The CDR3 sequence is CAWRTRGTDTQYF. CDR3 sequence (DNA): TGTGCCTGGAGGACCCGAGGCACAGATACGCAGTATTTT.

This clonotype showed up just a few times. The chain has TRBV14 and TRBJ2-1; 8 positions match TRBD1. The ends lost 3 bases at V and 10 bases at J; junction bases unmatched: 5. The CDR3 length is 13 residues. Germline V gene sequence: CDR1 SGHDN, CDR2 FVKESK. CDR3: CASSHPGGVEQFF. In DNA form, the CDR3 reads TGTGCCAGCAGCCACCCAGGGGGCGTAGAGCAGTTCTTC.

V gene TRBV9 combines with J gene TRBJ2-5; D remains ambiguous. Per the germline V gene, CDR1 is SGDLS and CDR2 is YYNGEE. This CDR3 is built from 13 residues. V was trimmed by 4 bases and J by 2 bases, leaving 9 bases between them. The DNA for the CDR3 is TGTGCCAGCAGCCCCCGACCGCAAGAGACCCAGTACTTC. This sequence encodes CASSPRPQETQYF.

This clonotype was detected once. The chain uses TRBV30 and TRBJ1-2; D call uncertain. The CDR3 spans 12 residues. CDR1 GTSNPN and CDR2 SVGIG come from the germline V gene (reference sequence). The V gene lost 1 base and the J gene lost 7 bases, with 10 bases spanning the gap. The CDR3 here is CAWSATQVGYTF. Here the CDR3 DNA reads TGTGCCTGGAGTGCTACTCAAGTTGGCTACACCTTC.

V is TRBV25-1 and J is TRBJ2-3; no reliable D call. Germline CDR1 reads MGHDK; CDR2 reads SYGVNS. The V gene lost 4 bases and the J gene lost 2 bases, with 13 bases spanning the gap. The CDR3 consists of 15 residues. The chain's CDR3 is CASSGPSDVTDTQYF. CDR3 nucleotides: TGTGCCAGCAGTGGGCCAAGCGATGTCACAGATACGCAGTATTTT. The full variable domain, its missing parts supplied by reference TRBV25-1 and TRBJ2-3, is EADIYQTPRYLVIGTGKKITLECSQTMGHDKMYWYQQDPGMELHLIHYSYGVNSTEKGDLSSESTVSRIRTEHFPLTLESARPSHTSQYLCASSGPSDVTDTQYFGPGTRLTVL.

V and J are TRBV2 and TRBJ1-5; D gene uncertain. CDR1 is SNHLY and CDR2 is FYNNEI in the germline V gene. The CDR3 runs 11 residues. V lost 9 bases and J lost 3, with 6 bases in between. The CDR3 DNA reads as TGTGCCAGTGGGAACAATCAGCCCCAGCATTTT. Translation: CASGNNQPQHF.

The chain links TRBV11-2 to TRBJ1-2, with D perhaps matching TRBD1 (5 bases). This CDR3 has 15 amino acids. Germline CDR1 is SGHAT and CDR2 is FQNNGV. The V end was cut by 0 bases, the J end by 6 bases, with 14 bases between. The CDR3 DNA reads TGTGCCAGCAGCTTAGAACCCCGGTTGGGGGATGGCTACACCTTC. This translates into CASSLEPRLGDGYTF.

The CDR3 nucleotides read TGCGCCAGCAGCGATGGGACAGTCCAAGAGACCCAGTACTTC. Amino acid sequence: CASSDGTVQETQYF. This sequence joins TRBV5-1 and TRBJ2-5; 7 bases are a match to TRBD1. The length of the CDR3 is 14 residues. V shed 4 bases and J 1 base; nucleotides not matched to a gene: 4. CDR1 is SGHRS and CDR2 is YFSETQ in the germline V gene.

The V gene is TRBV20-1, the J gene TRBJ1-1, with TRBD1 matching 9 bases. Germline V gives CDR1 DFQATT, CDR2 SNEGSKA (reference sequence). The CDR3 is 13 amino acids. The junction had 13 bases not matched to a gene; V was cut back by 6 bases and J by 11 bases. CDR3 DNA sequence: TGCAGTGCAGCCGGGACAGGGAATTTGTACGCTTTCTTT. It specifies CSAAGTGNLYAFF.

This clonotype showed up just once. The chain joins TRBV7-2 to TRBJ2-3; D is uncertain. Germline CDR1 reads SGHTA; CDR2 reads FQGNSA. V was pared by 0 bases and J by 4 bases, with 11 bases between. This CDR3 has 15 residues. The chain's CDR3 is CASSLADPFSDTQYF. DNA of the CDR3: TGTGCCAGCAGCTTAGCGGATCCTTTCTCAGATACGCAGTATTTT.

The chain is built from TRBV20-1 and TRBJ2-1, with D maybe TRBD2 (6 bases). The V end lost 1 base, the J end lost 2 bases, and 6 bases lay between the germline ends. Germline V gene data show CDR1 as DFQATT and CDR2 as SNEGSKA (reference sequence). CDR3 length: 13 amino acids. CDR3 nucleotide sequence: TGCAGTGCTAGAGGGACTACCTACAATGAGCAGTTCTTC. This codes for CSARGTTYNEQFF.

V usage is TRBV27 and J usage is TRBJ2-3, with 8 bases aligning to TRBD2. Germline assignment: CDR1 MNHEY and CDR2 SMNVEV (reference sequence). J lost 8 bases, V lost 6 bases, and 7 bases had no gene match. The CDR3 contains 13 residues. The CDR3 here is CASRGSGALTQYF. The CDR3 region has the DNA TGTGCCAGCAGGGGTAGCGGGGCCCTTACGCAGTATTTT.